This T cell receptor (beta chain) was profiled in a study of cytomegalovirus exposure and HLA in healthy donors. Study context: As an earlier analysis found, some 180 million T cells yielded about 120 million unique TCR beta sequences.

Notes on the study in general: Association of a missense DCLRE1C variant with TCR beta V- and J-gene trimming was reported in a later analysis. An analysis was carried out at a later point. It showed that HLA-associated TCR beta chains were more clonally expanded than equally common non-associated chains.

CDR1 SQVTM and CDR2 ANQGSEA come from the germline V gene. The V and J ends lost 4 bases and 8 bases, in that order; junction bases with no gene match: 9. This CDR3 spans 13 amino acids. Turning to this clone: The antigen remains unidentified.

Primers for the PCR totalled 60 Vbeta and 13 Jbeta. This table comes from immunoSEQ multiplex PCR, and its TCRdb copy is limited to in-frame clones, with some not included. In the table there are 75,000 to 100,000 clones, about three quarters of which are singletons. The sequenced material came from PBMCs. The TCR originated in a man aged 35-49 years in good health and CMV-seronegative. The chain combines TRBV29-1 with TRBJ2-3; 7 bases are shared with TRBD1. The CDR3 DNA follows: TGCAGCGTTGCAATGACAGGGTGGGCTACGCAGTATTTT. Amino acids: CSVAMTGWATQYF.